These 13 T cell receptor beta chains share one sample of origin, sequenced in a study of cytomegalovirus exposure and HLA in healthy donors. PCR involved 60 Vbeta and 13 Jbeta primers. The table came from immunoSEQ multiplex PCR; TCRdb's copy has only in-frame clones and leaves some out. The sample holds 50,000 or so clones, approximately 71% seen once. Sequenced sample: PBMCs. The origin of the receptors is a man aged 35 to 55 in good health and CMV-seropositive.

V is TRBV27 and J is TRBJ2-3; 11 nucleotides match TRBD2. Germline V gives CDR1 MNHEY, CDR2 SMNVEV (reference sequence). This CDR3 region has 16 residues. Trimming cost V 3 bases and J 5 bases; bases outside gene matches: 7. CDR3 protein: CASSFQSGTSGDTQYF. CDR3 sequence (DNA): TGTGCCAGCAGTTTCCAGTCCGGGACTAGCGGAGATACGCAGTATTTT.

This clone was seen once. This chain links TRBV5-4 with TRBJ2-3; 13 nucleotides align to TRBD2. This CDR3 has 15 residues. Germline V gene data show CDR1 as SGHNT and CDR2 as YYREEE (reference sequence). V was pared by 3 bases and J by 6 bases, with 4 bases of the junction left unmatched. CDR3 bases: TGTGCCAGCAGCTCAACTAGCGGGGGGGCGGATACGCAGTATTTT. Its translation is CASSSTSGGADTQYF.

The CDR3, as DNA: TGTGCCAGCAGCCCTTCAGGACAGGGAGGGGAGCAGTACTTC. Translating gives CASSPSGQGGEQYF. The chain has TRBV6-6 and TRBJ2-5; a possible D gene is TRBD1 (8 bases). CDR3 length: 14 amino acids. CDR1 is MNHNY and CDR2 is SVGAGI in the germline V gene (reference sequence). Trimming took off 6 bases at V and 11 bases at J, with 22 bases between the two ends.

V usage is TRBV7-8 and J usage is TRBJ1-2; D is uncertain. Trimming took off 2 bases at V and 3 bases at J, with 16 bases between the two ends. Germline CDR1 is SGHVS and CDR2 is FQNEAQ. The CDR3 has 16 amino acids. As DNA, the CDR3 is TGTGCCAGCAGCTTACTGGCCGGCGGAGTAGACTATGGCTACACCTTC. Its translation: CASSLLAGGVDYGYTF.

The rearrangement uses TRBV29-1 and TRBJ1-1; D might be TRBD1 (6 bases). CDR3 length: 15 residues. Germline V lookup: CDR1 SQVTM, CDR2 ANQGSEA. V lost 5 bases, J lost 4 bases, and 20 bases lay in between. This chain's CDR3 is CSVLSNPGVSTEAFF. DNA for the CDR3: TGCAGCGTTCTGTCAAATCCAGGGGTGTCCACTGAAGCTTTCTTT. The complete variable domain, with remaining parts taken from reference TRBV29-1 and TRBJ1-1, reads SAVISQKPSRDICQRGTSLTIQCQVDSQVTMMFWYRQQPGQSLTLIATANQGSEATYESGFVIDKFPISRPNLTFSTLTVSNMSPEDSSIYLCSVLSNPGVSTEAFFGQGTRLTVV.

The chain combines TRBV27 with TRBJ2-7, with D possibly being TRBD1 (5 bases). Trimming cost V 6 bases and J 3 bases, with 15 bases left between them. Germline CDR1 is MNHEY and CDR2 is SMNVEV (reference sequence). The CDR3 is made up of 14 amino acids. The CDR3 sequence: CASRLVQGNYEQYF. In DNA, the CDR3 is TGTGCCAGCAGGCTAGTGCAGGGTAACTACGAGCAGTACTTC.

In its sample, this clone was seen a few times. The chain uses TRBV5-1 and TRBJ1-5; TRBD1 matches 7 bases. This CDR3 has 15 residues. CDR1 is SGHRS, CDR2 YFSETQ, per germline. With V trimmed by 4 bases and J by 2 bases, 6 bases remained unmatched. Here the CDR3 DNA reads TGCGCCAGCAGCCTACAGGGGTCGCGCAATCAGCCCCAGCATTTT. It is translated as CASSLQGSRNQPQHF.

The V and J genes are TRBV6-5 and TRBJ2-3; 7 positions match TRBD2. The CDR3 totals 13 residues. The germline V gene encodes CDR1 MNHEY and CDR2 SVGAGI. J gave up 0 bases and V 6 bases, and 0 bases lay outside the gene matches. Here the CDR3 DNA reads TGTGCCAGCAGCGGGGGGAGCACAGATACGCAGTATTTT. Encoded protein: CASSGGSTDTQYF.

V and J are TRBV21-1 and TRBJ2-7; the table's D gene call, TRBD1, was not cross checked with the DNA. TRBV21-1 constitutes a pseudogene. The CDR3 is 14 amino acids. The CDR3: CASSKLGASYEQYF. In nucleotides, the CDR3 is TGTGCCAGCAGCAAATTGGGGGCCTCCTACGAGCAGTACTTC.

The table lists this clone with a count of one. In the same sample, other DNA sequences code for this CDR3. This chain links TRBV28 with TRBJ1-4, with D tentatively TRBD1 (5 bases). Germline assignment: CDR1 MDHEN and CDR2 SYDVKM. The CDR3 contains 14 residues. Trimming removed 2 bases at V and 8 bases at J, with 12 bases between. CDR3 residues: CASSLGQGGEKLFF. The DNA of the CDR3 is TGTGCCAGCAGTTTAGGGCAGGGAGGCGAAAAACTGTTTTTT.

The rearrangement joins TRBV5-1 to TRBJ1-2; D gene unclear. CDR1 and CDR2 (germline): SGHRS, YFSETQ. The CDR3 runs 15 residues. V was shortened by 1 base and J by 8 bases, with 18 bases between the two germline ends. CDR3 DNA: TGCGCCAGCAGCTTGTTAACAGCGGCAACGGAGGGCTACACCTTC. As protein: CASSLLTAATEGYTF.

This clone was seen a single time. J is TRBJ1-2 and V is TRBV6-5, with no clear D. The CDR3 consists of 14 residues. V lost 2 bases and J lost 4, with 11 bases in between. Germline loops: CDR1 MNHEY, CDR2 SVGAGI. The DNA of the CDR3 is TGTGCCAGCAGTTACGCTTCACCAGGCTATGGCTACACCTTC. It translates to CASSYASPGYGYTF.

The rearrangement links TRBV4-1 to TRBJ2-5; 9 bases match TRBD2. CDR1 MGHRA and CDR2 YSYEKL come from the germline V gene. The CDR3 runs to 17 residues. Losses at the gene ends were 5 bases for V and 5 bases for J; bases not matched to a gene: 15. The CDR3 reads CASSSSYGGGASETQYF. CDR3 in DNA: TGCGCCAGCAGCTCCTCGTATGGCGGGGGGGCCTCGGAGACCCAGTACTTC.